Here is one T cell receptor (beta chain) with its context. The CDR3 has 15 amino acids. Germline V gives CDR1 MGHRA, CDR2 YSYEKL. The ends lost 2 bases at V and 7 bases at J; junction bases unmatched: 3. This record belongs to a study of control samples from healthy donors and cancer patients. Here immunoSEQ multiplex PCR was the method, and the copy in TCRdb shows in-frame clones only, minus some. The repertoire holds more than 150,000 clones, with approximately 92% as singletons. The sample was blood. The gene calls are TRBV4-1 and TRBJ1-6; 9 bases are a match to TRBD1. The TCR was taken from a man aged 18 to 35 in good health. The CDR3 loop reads CASSQLQGANSPLHF. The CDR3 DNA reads TGCGCCAGCAGCCAACTACAGGGGGCGAATTCACCCCTCCACTTT.